This is a list of T cell receptor beta chains from one sample in a study of T-cell memory formation after mild COVID-19. One entry per CDR3 protein results from TCRdb running MiXCR on the 5' RACE reads. The sample gives 470,000 or so distinct CDR3 sequences, around 25% of which show up once; under 15% is in the top ten. Sequencing used PBMCs or a T cell subset sorted from them (not recorded which). Receptor source: an adult woman who had mild COVID-19 (a few samples of this study predate the infection). Cell type and time point are not known. CDR3s include the opening cysteine and the closing phenylalanine or tryptophan. Fields, in order: D gene, J gene, clone size, V gene, CDR3 protein, CDR3 DNA. The D gene is left open where the match is weak. Rows give clone size only sometimes, using once, few, many, or a class for an expanded clone.

- | TRBJ2-5 | many | TRBV4-1 | CASSQGEGTFQETQYF | TGCGCCAGCAGCCAAGGTGAGGGAACTTTCCAAGAGACCCAGTACTTC
- | TRBJ2-3 | few | TRBV29-1 | CSVRDPSPDTQYF | TGCAGCGTTCGGGACCCCAGCCCAGATACGCAGTATTTT
- | TRBJ2-1 | - | TRBV6-2/TRBV6-3 | CASSFGNWVSEQFF | TGTGCCAGCAGTTTCGGGAACTGGGTCAGCGAGCAGTTCTTC
TRBD2 | TRBJ2-3 | - | TRBV20-1 | CSAVAGGYTDTQYF | TGCAGTGCTGTAGCGGGAGGATACACAGATACGCAGTATTTT
- | TRBJ2-7 | few | TRBV3-1 | CASSQAPGTAYEQYF | TGTGCCAGCAGCCAAGCGCCCGGGACGGCCTACGAGCAGTACTTC
- | TRBJ1-1 | - | TRBV27 | CASSFDSIGTEAFF | TGTGCCAGCAGTTTCGACAGTATTGGAACTGAAGCTTTCTTT
- | TRBJ2-7 | few | TRBV5-1 | CASSSLASDYEQYF | TGCGCCAGCAGCTCCCTAGCAAGTGACTACGAGCAGTACTTC
- | TRBJ2-7 | - | TRBV30 | CAWRETGRVYEQYF | TGTGCCTGGAGAGAGACAGGAAGGGTGTACGAGCAGTACTTC
- | TRBJ2-6 | - | TRBV7-9 | CASSLRAGLSGANVLTF | TGTGCCAGCAGCTTAAGGGCAGGCCTATCTGGGGCCAACGTCCTGACTTTC
- | TRBJ2-7 | few | TRBV12-3/TRBV12-4 | CASNYGRNPEQYF | TGTGCCAGCAACTACGGGCGGAACCCAGAGCAGTACTTC
- | TRBJ2-3 | few | TRBV5-1 | CASSLTDGGGIASTDTQYF | TGCGCCAGCAGCTTGACCGACGGTGGCGGGATCGCTAGCACAGATACGCAGTATTTT
- | TRBJ2-6 | few | TRBV5-6 | CASSFLSGLGGANVLTF | TGTGCCAGCAGCTTCCTTTCGGGTTTGGGTGGGGCCAACGTCCTGACTTTC
- | TRBJ1-2 | - | TRBV21-1 | CASSKNRVGGHYGYTF | TGTGCCAGCAGCAAAAACAGGGTAGGAGGTCACTATGGCTACACCTTC
- | TRBJ2-4 | few | TRBV12-3/TRBV12-4 | CASSFGGMAKNIQYF | TGTGCCAGCAGTTTTGGCGGGATGGCCAAAAACATTCAGTACTTC
- | TRBJ2-5 | few | TRBV7-6 | CASSLGGVGETQYF | TGTGCCAGCAGCTTAGGCGGGGTTGGCGAGACCCAGTACTTC
TRBD2 | TRBJ2-3 | - | TRBV10-3 | CAISEVPTSGTDTQYF | TGTGCCATCAGTGAGGTCCCCACTAGCGGGACCGATACGCAGTATTTT
TRBD2 | TRBJ2-3 | - | TRBV10-3 | CAISELSGWATDTQYF | TGTGCCATCAGTGAGCTTAGCGGGTGGGCAACAGATACGCAGTATTTT
TRBD2 | TRBJ2-1 | few | TRBV9 | CASSVRLAGTAPENEQFF | TGTGCCAGCAGCGTAAGACTAGCGGGCACAGCTCCTGAGAATGAGCAGTTCTTC
- | TRBJ1-1 | - | TRBV20-1 | CSATRASNTEAFF | TGCAGTGCTACTAGGGCTTCGAACACTGAAGCTTTCTTT
TRBD2 | TRBJ2-2 | - | TRBV7-6 | CASSLVLAGSTGELFF | TGTGCCAGCAGCTTAGTGCTAGCGGGATCCACCGGGGAGCTGTTTTTT
TRBD2 | TRBJ2-7 | - | TRBV5-4 | CASSLGLAGGGYEQYF | TGTGCCAGCAGCTTGGGCCTAGCGGGGGGCGGGTACGAGCAGTACTTC
- | TRBJ2-1 | - | TRBV29-1 | CSVVEGDGTKGGNEQFF | TGCAGCGTTGTGGAGGGTGACGGAACTAAGGGCGGAAATGAGCAGTTCTTC
- | TRBJ2-2 | few | TRBV6-5 | CASGGYTGELFF | TGTGCCAGCGGGGGGTACACCGGGGAGCTGTTTTTT
- | TRBJ2-3 | - | TRBV12-3/TRBV12-4 | CASSFVVGGTDTQYF | TGTGCCAGCAGTTTTGTGGTCGGGGGCACAGATACGCAGTATTTT
- | TRBJ2-5 | - | TRBV7-2 | CASSPRGWTISTETQYF | TGTGCCAGCAGCCCCAGGGGTTGGACTATATCGACAGAGACCCAGTACTTC
- | TRBJ2-3 | - | TRBV6-4 | CAPRVGTDTQYF | TGTGCCCCTCGTGTGGGCACAGATACGCAGTATTTT
- | TRBJ1-4 | - | TRBV7-9 | CASSLGGNNEKLFF | TGTGCCAGCAGCTTAGGGGGCAATAATGAAAAACTGTTTTTT
- | TRBJ1-1 | - | TRBV27 | CASSLTWNTEAFF | TGTGCCAGCAGTTTAACCTGGAACACTGAAGCTTTCTTT
- | TRBJ2-1 | - | TRBV7-9 | CASSLPTGDSLSHEQFF | TGTGCCAGCAGCTTACCCACGGGAGATTCCCTTTCCCATGAGCAGTTCTTC
TRBD1 | TRBJ1-5 | many | TRBV12-3/TRBV12-4 | CASSSDRAGQPQHF | TGTGCCAGCAGTTCGGACAGGGCGGGTCAGCCCCAGCATTTT
TRBD2 | TRBJ2-1 | many | TRBV7-2 | CASSSGLAGHNEQFF | TGTGCCAGCAGCTCGGGACTAGCGGGGCACAATGAGCAGTTCTTC
TRBD1 | TRBJ2-7 | - | TRBV27 | CASSRTGYYEQYF | TGTGCCAGCAGTCGGACAGGGTACTACGAGCAGTACTTC
TRBD2 | TRBJ2-3 | many | TRBV10-3 | CAISEEYNSGGRTDTQYF | TGTGCCATCAGTGAAGAATATAACAGCGGGGGGAGGACAGATACGCAGTATTTT